This record covers a single T cell receptor beta chain. The antigen remains undetermined. This PCR relied on a set of 60 Vbeta primers and 13 Jbeta primers. Method: immunoSEQ multiplex PCR; TCRdb's copy keeps in-frame clones and lacks some. The sample records 100,000 to 150,000 clones, 65% to 90% being singletons. The data were taken from a study of cytomegalovirus exposure and HLA in healthy donors. The study, taken as a whole, reports: Later analysis suggested most CMV-associated TCR beta chains were HLA-restricted.

The CDR3 has 12 residues. In germline, CDR1 is SEHNR, CDR2 FQNEAQ (reference sequence). V shed 5 bases, J shed 11 bases, and the junction held 3 bases outside the gene matches. V usage is TRBV7-9 and J usage is TRBJ1-6; 7 positions agree with TRBD1. The TCR comes from a man aged 50 or older in good health and CMV-seronegative. Sequencing was done on a sample of PBMCs. The CDR3 here is CASSRQGAPLHF. CDR3 bases: TGTGCCAGCAGCCGACAGGGAGCACCCCTCCACTTT.